This T cell receptor beta chain was obtained from a study of beta chain features in type 1 diabetes (dated by TCRdb to 2016 to 2019). About the full investigation: Mean age, gender distribution, total cell number and subset yield did not differ between patients and healthy donors. In the study, TCRB repertoires of sorted circulating CD4+ T cell subsets from recently diagnosed type 1 diabetes patients were compared with those of matched healthy donors. A total of about 100 million sorted cells were examined across all samples, and RNA yield correlated strongly with the number of cells per subset. Whereas all 30 or so donors provided naive and central memory subsets, regulatory and stem cell-like memory subsets were isolated from just 8 patients and roughly 8 healthy donors.

The germline ends are 13 bases apart after V is trimmed by 5 bases and J by 4 bases. The CDR3 numbers 14 residues from cysteine through phenylalanine. CDR3 DNA only is kept here, 42 bases in frame from base 1. The germline V gene (reference sequence) yields SEHNR for CDR1 and FQNEAQ for CDR2. What the study reported, not specific to this receptor: Type 1 diabetes patients showed a moderate but significant shortening of TCRB CDR3 length in all four CD4+ subsets. Because small numbers of individuals were included in the HLA sub-analyses, any influence of HLA type on TCRB rearrangement was left unresolved. The naive, central memory and regulatory TCRB repertoires appeared to resemble one another more closely among patients than among healthy donors. Fewer insertions and more nucleotide deletions at VDJ recombination sites were observed in patients with type 1 diabetes, implying thymic rearrangement abnormalities. Shorter templates might be favored by PCR, yet because patient and control samples were amplified and corrected together, any such skew would affect both groups equally. Because cDNA was sequenced instead of genomic DNA, activated cells with high expression could be over-represented, although the groups did not differ in activation or CD3 levels.

A single peripheral blood draw of about 116 mL on average was collected from each donor into heparinised tubes. Naive, central memory, regulatory and stem cell-like memory CD4+ T cells were sorted on a BD FACSAria II using a panel including CD45RO, CCR7, CD25, CD127, CD95 and CD27. Every sorted population had a purity above 95%. PBMCs were isolated right away by Lymphoprep density gradient centrifugation and were stained directly, without culture. So that batch effects would be minimized, each experiment stained and sorted samples in pairs, pairing one healthy donor with one patient. About this clone: It has no known antigen specificity. Per-base quality was not reported, and no clone a single base away is much larger than it.

The entire amount of isolated RNA was reverse transcribed using the High Capacity cDNA Reverse Transcription Kit, so the sequenced TCRB transcripts were expressed ones. Deep immunoSEQ sequencing was performed on naive, central memory and regulatory T cell samples, with an average of around 3.4 million total reads per sample. Sorted cells were lysed in RLT buffer and RNA was extracted with DNase-treated RNeasy Micro or Mini kits, depending on cell number. Each cell subset was processed separately to prevent cross-contamination, with patient and healthy donor samples processed together. The immunoSEQ multiplex PCR was used to amplify TCRB sequences from cDNA, generating 87-bp fragments that spanned the CDR3 region. Sequencing of the amplicons was done on the Illumina HiSeq platform. As for the authors' bioinformatics: Synthetic template baselines were used to correct PCR bias computationally, reads within Hamming distance 2 were collapsed together, and singletons that could not be merged were discarded. Reads were aligned against IMGT so that V, D and J genes, CDR3 length and insertions or deletions at six rearrangement sites could be assigned. Within each subset, clonotype counts were normalized to sorted cell number, after which true diversity and Gini coefficients were computed with the tcR R package. The overlap coefficient, calculated on TCRB nucleotide sequences, was used to quantify repertoire sharing. TCRdb obtained this table from immuneACCESS and retained in-frame rearrangements with V and J assigned. These tables miss some clones; where compared with another copy, unresolved V genes account for less than half of the shortfall, and the remainder is unexplained. The V and J calls and clone size are taken from that table; D and trimming were inferred from the DNA. In this sample the table shows roughly 300,000 clones, approximately 9.7% of which occur a single time. The ten largest clones take up roughly 1% of the sample.

The sequence was collected from a man aged 30-40 years with type 1 diabetes. The specimen sequenced was central memory CD4+ T cells from blood. The chain joins TRBV7-9 to TRBJ2-3; D gene: possibly TRBD1, on 5 matching bases. The sequenced DNA is TGTGCCAGCAGCGGGGCCATGCACGCAGATACGCAGTATTTT. Translated, it reads CASSGAMHADTQYF.